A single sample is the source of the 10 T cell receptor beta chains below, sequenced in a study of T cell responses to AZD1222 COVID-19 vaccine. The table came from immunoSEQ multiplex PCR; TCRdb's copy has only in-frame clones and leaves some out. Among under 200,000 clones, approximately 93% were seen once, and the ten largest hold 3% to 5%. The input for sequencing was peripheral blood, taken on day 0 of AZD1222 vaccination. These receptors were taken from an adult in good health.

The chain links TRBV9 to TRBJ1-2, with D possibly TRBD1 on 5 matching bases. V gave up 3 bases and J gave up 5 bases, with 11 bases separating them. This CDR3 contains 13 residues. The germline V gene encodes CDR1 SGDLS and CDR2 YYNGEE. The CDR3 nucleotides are TGTGCCAGCAGCGAAGGGACGGATTATGGCTACACCTTC. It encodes CASSEGTDYGYTF.

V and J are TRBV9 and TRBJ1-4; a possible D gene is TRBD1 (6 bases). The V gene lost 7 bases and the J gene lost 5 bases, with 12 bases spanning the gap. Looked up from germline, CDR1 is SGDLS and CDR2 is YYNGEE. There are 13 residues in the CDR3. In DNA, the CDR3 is TGTGCCAGCGGGAGGACAGAAAATGAAAAACTGTTTTTT. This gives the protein CASGRTENEKLFF.

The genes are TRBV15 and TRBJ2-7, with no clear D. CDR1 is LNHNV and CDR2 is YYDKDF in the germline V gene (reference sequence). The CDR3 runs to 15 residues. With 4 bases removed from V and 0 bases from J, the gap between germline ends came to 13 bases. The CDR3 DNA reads TGTGCCACCAGCAAGACTCGGGTGAGCTCCTACGAGCAGTACTTC. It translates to CATSKTRVSSYEQYF.

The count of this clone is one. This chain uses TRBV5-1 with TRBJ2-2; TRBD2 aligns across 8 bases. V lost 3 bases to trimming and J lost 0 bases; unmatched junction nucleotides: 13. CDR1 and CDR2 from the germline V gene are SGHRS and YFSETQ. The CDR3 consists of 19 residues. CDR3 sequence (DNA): TGCGCCAGCAGCTCGGGGCGGGGGGATCTTCTCGCGAACACCGGGGAGCTGTTTTTT. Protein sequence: CASSSGRGDLLANTGELFF.

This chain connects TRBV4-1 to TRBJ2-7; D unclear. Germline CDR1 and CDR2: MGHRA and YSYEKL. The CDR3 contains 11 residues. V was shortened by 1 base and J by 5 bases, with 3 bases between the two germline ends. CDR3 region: CASSQAHEQYF. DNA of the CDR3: TGCGCCAGCAGCCAAGCCCACGAGCAGTACTTC.

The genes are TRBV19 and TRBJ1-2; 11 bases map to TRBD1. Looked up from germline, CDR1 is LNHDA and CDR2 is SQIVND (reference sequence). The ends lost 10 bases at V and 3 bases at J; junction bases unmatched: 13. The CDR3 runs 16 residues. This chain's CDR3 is CATGRDRGFRDYGYTF. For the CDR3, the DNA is TGTGCCACCGGACGGGACAGGGGGTTTCGGGACTATGGCTACACCTTC. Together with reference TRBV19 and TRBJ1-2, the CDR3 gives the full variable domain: DGGITQSPKYLFRKEGQNVTLSCEQNLNHDAMYWYRQDPGQGLRLIYYSQIVNDFQKGDIAEGYSVSREKKESFPLTVTSAQKNPTAFYLCATGRDRGFRDYGYTFGSGTRLTVV.

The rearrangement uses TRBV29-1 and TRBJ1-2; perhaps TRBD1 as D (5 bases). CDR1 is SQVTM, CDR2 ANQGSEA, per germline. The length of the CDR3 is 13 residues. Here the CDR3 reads CGVRDAPNYGYTF. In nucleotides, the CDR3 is TGCGGAGTCCGGGACGCACCCAACTATGGCTACACCTTC.

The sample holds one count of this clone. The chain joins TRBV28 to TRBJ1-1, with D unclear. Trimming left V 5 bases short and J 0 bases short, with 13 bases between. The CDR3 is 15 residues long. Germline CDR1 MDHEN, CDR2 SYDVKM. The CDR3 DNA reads TGTGCCAGCAGTCCCCCTGGATCCATGAACACTGAAGCTTTCTTT. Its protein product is CASSPPGSMNTEAFF.

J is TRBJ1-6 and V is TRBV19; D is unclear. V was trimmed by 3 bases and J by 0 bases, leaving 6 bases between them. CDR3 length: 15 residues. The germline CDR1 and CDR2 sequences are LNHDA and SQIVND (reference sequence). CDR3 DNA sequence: TGTGCCAGTAGTATCCGTTTCTCCTATAATTCACCCCTCCACTTT. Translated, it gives CASSIRFSYNSPLHF.

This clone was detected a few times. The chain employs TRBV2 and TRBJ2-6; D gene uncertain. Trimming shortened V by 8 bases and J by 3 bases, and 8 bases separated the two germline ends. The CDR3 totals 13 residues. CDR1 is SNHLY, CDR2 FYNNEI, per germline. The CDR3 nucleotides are TGTGCCAGCGGCAGGAATGGGGCCAACGTCCTGACTTTC. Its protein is CASGRNGANVLTF. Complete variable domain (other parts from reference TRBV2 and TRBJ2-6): EPEVTQTPSHQVTQMGQEVILRCVPISNHLYFYWYRQILGQKVEFLVSFYNNEISEKSEIFDDQFSVERPDGSNFTLKIRSTKLEDSAMYFCASGRNGANVLTFGAGSRLTVL.